This TCR beta chain appears in the sequencing data of a study of blood T cell repertoires in COVID-19. The method was immunoSEQ multiplex PCR; TCRdb's version includes in-frame clones alone and lacks a portion of them. In the table there are fewer than 200,000 clones, approximately 90% of which are singletons. This CDR3 region has 19 residues. The germline CDR1 and CDR2 sequences are LGHDT and YNNKEL (reference sequence). J gave up 1 base and V 2 bases, and 8 bases lay outside the gene matches. The sequenced sample consisted of peripheral blood. The chain carries TRBV3-1 (or the pseudogene TRBV3-2) and TRBJ2-6, with 10 bases lining up with TRBD1. The receptor's source is a woman aged 55-69 years who had recovered from COVID-19. This CDR3 is CASSQFVGTGESGANVLTF. The CDR3, as DNA: TGTGCCAGCAGCCAATTTGTCGGGACAGGGGAGTCTGGGGCCAACGTCCTGACTTTC.